This TCR beta chain was captured in a study of blood T cell repertoires in COVID-19. The CDR3 extends over 17 amino acids. Clones were sequenced by immunoSEQ multiplex PCR, and TCRdb holds only the in-frame ones, with some missing. Here the sample spans roughly 61,000 clones, 85% being singletons. The chain has TRBV21-1 and TRBJ2-1; the listed D gene, TRBD1, was not tested against the DNA. TRBV21-1 is given as a pseudogene. The sample was peripheral blood. The TCR comes from a middle-aged man with active COVID-19. The CDR3 reads CASSSPRTEKAYNEQFF. The DNA for the CDR3 is TGTGCCAGCAGCAGCCCCCGGACAGAAAAGGCCTACAATGAGCAGTTCTTC.